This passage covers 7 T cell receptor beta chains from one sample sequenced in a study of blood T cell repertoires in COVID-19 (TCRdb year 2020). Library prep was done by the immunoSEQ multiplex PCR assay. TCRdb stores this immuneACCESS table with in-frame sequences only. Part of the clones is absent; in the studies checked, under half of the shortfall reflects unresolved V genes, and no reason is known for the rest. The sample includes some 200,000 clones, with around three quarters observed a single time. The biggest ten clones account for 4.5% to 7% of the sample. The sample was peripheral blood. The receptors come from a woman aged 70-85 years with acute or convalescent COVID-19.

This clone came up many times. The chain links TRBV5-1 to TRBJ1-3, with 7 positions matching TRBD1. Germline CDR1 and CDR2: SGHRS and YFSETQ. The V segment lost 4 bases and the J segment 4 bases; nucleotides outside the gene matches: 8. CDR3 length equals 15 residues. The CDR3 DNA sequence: TGCGCCAGCAGCGCAGCGACAGGGCCCGGAAACACCATATATTTT. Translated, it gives CASSAATGPGNTIYF.

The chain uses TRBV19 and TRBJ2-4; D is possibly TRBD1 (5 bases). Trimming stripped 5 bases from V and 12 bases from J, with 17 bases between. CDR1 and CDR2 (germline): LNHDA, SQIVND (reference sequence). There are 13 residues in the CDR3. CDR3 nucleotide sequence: TGTGCCAGTAGTGTCCAGGGTCCCGCCTATCAGTACTTC. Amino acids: CASSVQGPAYQYF.

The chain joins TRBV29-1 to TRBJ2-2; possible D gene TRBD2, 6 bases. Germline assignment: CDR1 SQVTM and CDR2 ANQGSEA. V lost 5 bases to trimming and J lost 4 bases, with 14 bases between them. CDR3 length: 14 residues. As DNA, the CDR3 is TGCAGCGTTCCCCGGGACTTGGGCACCGGGGAGCTGTTTTTT. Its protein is CSVPRDLGTGELFF.

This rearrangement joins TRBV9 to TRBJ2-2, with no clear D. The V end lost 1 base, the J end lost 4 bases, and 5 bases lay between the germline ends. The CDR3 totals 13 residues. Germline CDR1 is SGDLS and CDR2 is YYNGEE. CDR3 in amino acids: CASSVYSTGELFF. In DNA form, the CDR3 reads TGTGCCAGCAGCGTATATAGCACCGGGGAGCTGTTTTTT.

This CDR3 reads CASSTLTSGTHNEQFF. Here the CDR3 DNA reads TGTGCCAGTAGTACCCTGACTAGCGGGACTCACAATGAGCAGTTCTTC. The chain links TRBV19 to TRBJ2-1; the match to TRBD2 covers 11 bases. CDR3 size: 16 residues. J gave up 5 bases and V 4 bases, and 7 bases lay outside the gene matches. Germline CDR1 and CDR2: LNHDA and SQIVND (reference sequence).

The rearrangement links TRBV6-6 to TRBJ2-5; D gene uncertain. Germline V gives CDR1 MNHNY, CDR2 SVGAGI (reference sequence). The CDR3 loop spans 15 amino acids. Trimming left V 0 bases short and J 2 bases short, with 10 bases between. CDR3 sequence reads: CASSYSRTVQETQYF. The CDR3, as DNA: TGTGCCAGCAGTTACTCGAGAACAGTACAAGAGACCCAGTACTTC.

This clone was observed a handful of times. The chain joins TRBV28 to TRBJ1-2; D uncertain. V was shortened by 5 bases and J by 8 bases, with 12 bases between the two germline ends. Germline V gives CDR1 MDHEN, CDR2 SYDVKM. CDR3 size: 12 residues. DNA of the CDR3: TGTGCCAGCAGTCCACCGTGGGAGGGCTACACCTTC. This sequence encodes CASSPPWEGYTF.